Presented here are 8 T cell receptor beta chains from one specimen sequenced in a study of shared clonotypes between healthy human individuals. Here immunoSEQ multiplex PCR was the method, and the copy in TCRdb shows in-frame clones only, minus some. Of over a million clones listed, around 97% were seen once; the top ten hold approximately 1.1%. Input material: naive CD4+ T cells sorted from blood. Subset noted: CD45RA+ positively selected. Receptor source: a man younger than 45 in good health.

The chain recombines TRBV19 with TRBJ1-2; D perhaps matches TRBD1 (6 bases). The germline CDR1 and CDR2 sequences are LNHDA and SQIVND (reference sequence). V lost 3 bases to trimming and J lost 8 bases, with 13 bases between them. This CDR3 is built from 13 residues. DNA of the CDR3: TGTGCCAGTAGTATTTCCAGGGGAGACGGCTACACCTTC. Encoded protein: CASSISRGDGYTF.

This chain connects TRBV9 to TRBJ1-4; D is unclear. The CDR3 extends over 14 amino acids. Trimming shortened V by 4 bases and J by 4 bases, and 11 bases separated the two germline ends. Germline CDR1 is SGDLS and CDR2 is YYNGEE. The CDR3 here is CASSLTSINEKLFF. The CDR3 region has the DNA TGTGCCAGCAGCCTGACCTCAATTAATGAAAAACTGTTTTTT.

The rearrangement links TRBV30 to TRBJ2-1, with a weak D call TRBD2 (6 bases). Trimming removed 2 bases at V and 4 bases at J, with 18 bases between. The germline CDR1 and CDR2 sequences are GTSNPN and SVGIG (reference sequence). The CDR3 is made up of 16 amino acids. DNA for the CDR3: TGTGCCTGGAGTAGACTAGTAAGATCCACATACAATGAGCAGTTCTTC. Encoded protein: CAWSRLVRSTYNEQFF.

The rearrangement uses TRBV28 and TRBJ2-1; D is uncertain. V lost 2 bases and J 5 bases, leaving 7 bases between the germline ends. CDR3 length: 13 residues. Germline V gives CDR1 MDHEN, CDR2 SYDVKM. The CDR3 DNA sequence: TGTGCCAGCAGTTTAAGGAGCCACAATGAGCAGTTCTTC. This sequence encodes CASSLRSHNEQFF.

The table lists this clone with a count of one. This chain connects TRBV14 to TRBJ2-7, with D perhaps assigned TRBD1 or TRBD2 (5 bases each). V gave up 1 base and J gave up 2 bases, with 18 bases separating them. The CDR3 is 17 amino acids. The germline gives CDR1 SGHDN, CDR2 FVKESK. CDR3 nucleotide sequence: TGTGCCAGCAGCCAAGTATACGATGAGGGGATCGCCTACGAGCAGTACTTC. It translates to CASSQVYDEGIAYEQYF.

The J gene is TRBJ1-5, the V gene TRBV7-2; unclear D gene. Germline V gene lookup returns CDR1 SGHTA and CDR2 FQGNSA. Trimming left V 5 bases short and J 9 bases short, with 11 bases between. The CDR3 sequence is 12 residues long. CDR3 residues: CASSRRGRPQHF. CDR3 coding DNA: TGTGCCAGCAGCCGCCGGGGTCGGCCCCAGCATTTT.

J is TRBJ2-7 and V is TRBV6-6; no definite D call. Germline V lookup: CDR1 MNHNY, CDR2 SVGAGI (reference sequence). The V and J ends lost 0 bases and 4 bases respectively, with 13 bases between them. The CDR3 sequence is 15 residues long. The CDR3 sequence is CASSYSRAREYEQYF. CDR3 coding DNA: TGTGCCAGCAGTTACTCTCGGGCTAGAGAATACGAGCAGTACTTC.

The V call is TRBV7-8, the J call TRBJ1-3, with 8 bases identical to TRBD1. The V segment lost 1 base and the J segment 11 bases; nucleotides outside the gene matches: 16. This CDR3 is built from 17 residues. The germline gives CDR1 SGHVS, CDR2 FQNEAQ. CDR3 nucleotide sequence: TGTGCCAGCAGCTTAGTCCTACTTAGGCAGGGGGCAGGCCCCATATATTTT. This gives the protein CASSLVLLRQGAGPIYF.